The 17 T cell receptor beta chains presented below share a single source sample, sequenced in a study of T cells after yellow fever vaccination. TCRdb passed the 5' RACE reads through MiXCR, listing each CDR3 protein once. The sample lists roughly 96,000 distinct CDR3 sequences, roughly 8.2% seen once, with around a sixth in the top ten. The sample was CD8+ T cells not binding an NS4B(214-222) dextramer, sorted from PBMCs, taken around 15 days after the first yellow fever vaccination. Receptors originate from a man younger than 35 who received the YFV17D yellow fever vaccine.

In its sample, this clonotype was seen a few times. V is TRBV11-2 and J is TRBJ1-1; D unresolved. The germline gives CDR1 SGHAT, CDR2 FQNNGV. The CDR3 totals 12 residues. Trimming stripped 5 bases from V and 3 bases from J, with 7 bases between. The chain's CDR3 is CASSAVHTEAFF. CDR3 DNA sequence: TGTGCCAGCAGCGCGGTTCACACTGAAGCTTTCTTT.

The gene calls are TRBV3-1 and TRBJ2-7; unclear D gene. CDR3 size: 14 residues. V dropped 4 bases and J dropped 6 bases, with 16 bases sitting between them. Germline CDR1 is LGHDT and CDR2 is YNNKEL (reference sequence). The CDR3 DNA reads as TGTGCCAGCAGCCCCTCCGGTATCTTTGGCGAGCAGTACGTC. Amino acid sequence: CASSPSGIFGEQYV.

This clonotype has only a few counts. The CDR3 nucleotides read TGCGCCAGCGACGGCGAGGGCTACAATGAGCAGTTCTTC. Its translation: CASDGEGYNEQFF. This chain links TRBV4-1 with TRBJ2-1, with D possibly matching TRBD2 (5 bases). Germline CDR1 is MGHRA and CDR2 is YSYEKL. The CDR3 is 13 amino acids. V was clipped by 8 bases and J by 3 bases, with 11 bases between them.

J is TRBJ2-1 and V is TRBV30; a possible D gene is TRBD2 (7 bases). The CDR3 is 15 amino acids. V lost 5 bases and J 0 bases, leaving 14 bases between the germline ends. Germline V lookup: CDR1 GTSNPN, CDR2 SVGIG (reference sequence). This CDR3 is CAWWARGASYNEQFF. Written as DNA, the CDR3 is TGTGCCTGGTGGGCCCGGGGGGCCTCCTACAATGAGCAGTTCTTC.

This clonotype was seen only a few times. The rearrangement uses TRBV7-3 and TRBJ2-3, with D perhaps TRBD1 (6 bases). The CDR3 consists of 16 residues. Trimming left V 5 bases short and J 1 base short, with 16 bases between. Germline V gene data show CDR1 as SGHTA and CDR2 as FQGTGA. The CDR3 DNA reads as TGTGCCAGCAGCCTCCAGGGGCGCCTTGGCACAGATACGCAGTATTTT. Its protein is CASSLQGRLGTDTQYF.

V is TRBV19 and J is TRBJ2-1; TRBD2 matches 8 bases. V lost 5 bases to trimming and J lost 3 bases; unmatched junction nucleotides: 6. The CDR3 is 15 amino acids. Germline CDR1 and CDR2: LNHDA and SQIVND (reference sequence). The chain's CDR3 is CASSHTGGVYNEQFF. The CDR3 region has the DNA TGTGCCAGTAGTCATACCGGGGGGGTCTACAATGAGCAGTTCTTC.

This clonotype has a handful of counts. This sequence joins TRBV7-9 and TRBJ2-1, with D perhaps TRBD1 (6 bases). The CDR3 length is 15 residues. V lost 5 bases and J 7 bases, leaving 18 bases between the germline ends. CDR1 is SEHNR, CDR2 FQNEAQ, per germline (reference sequence). The CDR3 reads CASSPRGGAWNEQFF. DNA for the CDR3: TGTGCCAGCAGCCCACGAGGGGGTGCGTGGAATGAGCAGTTCTTC.

This clonotype was counted ten times or more. CDR3: CSASSPSSYEQYV. The DNA for the CDR3 is TGCAGTGCTAGCTCCCCGAGCTCCTACGAGCAGTACGTC. The chain uses TRBV20-1 and TRBJ2-7; D ambiguous. Germline V gene data show CDR1 as DFQATT and CDR2 as SNEGSKA (reference sequence). V lost 3 bases and J 0 bases, leaving 9 bases between the germline ends. The CDR3 has 13 amino acids.

The chain couples TRBV7-2 to TRBJ2-5; TRBD2 aligns across 9 bases. The germline CDR1 and CDR2 sequences are SGHTA and FQGNSA. After removal of 0 bases from V and 7 bases from J, the junction contained 9 bases not matched to a gene. There are 16 residues in the CDR3. The chain's CDR3 is CASSLAHAGGQGTQYF. CDR3 sequence (DNA): TGTGCCAGCAGCTTAGCGCACGCGGGGGGGCAGGGGACCCAGTACTTC.

V gene TRBV6-5 combines with J gene TRBJ2-7, with 12 bases aligning to TRBD2. Germline lookup yields CDR1 MNHEY and CDR2 SVGAGI. This CDR3 region has 15 residues. V lost 4 bases, J lost 6 bases, and 7 bases stayed unmatched. CDR3 protein: CASSFPGTSGLEQYF. The CDR3 DNA follows: TGTGCCAGCAGTTTCCCCGGGACTAGCGGGCTCGAGCAGTACTTC.

The gene calls are TRBV5-1 and TRBJ2-5, with 9 bases that match TRBD1. This CDR3 is built from 15 residues. CDR1 is SGHRS, CDR2 YFSETQ, per germline. V gave up 3 bases and J gave up 4 bases; unmatched junction bases: 7. The CDR3: CASSSGQGPGETQYF. The CDR3 DNA follows: TGCGCCAGCAGCTCGGGACAGGGTCCGGGAGAGACCCAGTACTTC.

The chain's CDR3 is CASSSLTGYVNEQFF. In DNA, the CDR3 is TGTGCCAGCAGCAGTCTGACAGGGTATGTAAATGAGCAGTTCTTC. The gene calls are TRBV27 and TRBJ2-1; TRBD1 matches 7 bases. The V and J ends lost 6 bases and 7 bases, in that order; junction bases with no gene match: 12. Germline lookup yields CDR1 MNHEY and CDR2 SMNVEV (reference sequence). CDR3 length equals 15 residues.

This clonotype appeared many times. The V call is TRBV10-2, the J call TRBJ2-7; the D call may be TRBD1 or TRBD2 (5 bases each). CDR3 size: 14 residues. Trimming removed 7 bases from V and 3 bases from J, with 16 bases in between. CDR1 is WSHSY, CDR2 SAAADI, per germline. The CDR3 sequence: CASMNKRDGYEQYV. The CDR3, as DNA: TGCGCCAGCATGAATAAGAGGGACGGCTACGAGCAGTACGTC.

The table lists this clonotype with a few counts. The chain has TRBV7-8 and TRBJ2-3; D might be TRBD1 (5 bases). The germline CDR1 and CDR2 sequences are SGHVS and FQNEAQ. CDR3 size: 15 residues. Trimming cost V 5 bases and J 4 bases, with 16 bases left between them. Written as DNA, the CDR3 is TGTGCCAGCAGCGCGGACATAGGAGAAGCAGATACGCAGTATTTT. Translated: CASSADIGEADTQYF.

This clonotype has just a few counts. V usage is TRBV5-5 and J usage is TRBJ1-2; 7 nucleotides match TRBD1. V lost 4 bases, J lost 5 bases, and 8 bases stayed unmatched. Germline assignment: CDR1 SGHKS and CDR2 YYEKEE (reference sequence). The CDR3 extends over 14 amino acids. CDR3 DNA: TGTGCCAGCAGCACCGGACAGGCGTATTATGGCTACACCTTC. Residues: CASSTGQAYYGYTF.

The table lists this clonotype with a few counts. The rearrangement uses TRBV5-1 and TRBJ1-1; D is ambiguous. Trimming removed 2 bases from V and 6 bases from J, with 11 bases in between. The CDR3 totals 13 residues. Germline V gene data show CDR1 as SGHRS and CDR2 as YFSETQ. CDR3 sequence reads: CASSFSSGAEAFF. CDR3 nucleotides: TGCGCCAGCAGCTTCTCCTCGGGAGCTGAAGCTTTCTTT.

The chain couples TRBV12-3 or TRBV12-4 to TRBJ1-5; D not resolved. The germline V and J ends were trimmed by 7 bases and 4 bases, with 8 bases remaining between them. This CDR3 is built from 12 residues. The CDR3 coding sequence is TGTGCCAGCATGATTGGGAATCAGCCCCAGCATTTT. This codes for CASMIGNQPQHF.